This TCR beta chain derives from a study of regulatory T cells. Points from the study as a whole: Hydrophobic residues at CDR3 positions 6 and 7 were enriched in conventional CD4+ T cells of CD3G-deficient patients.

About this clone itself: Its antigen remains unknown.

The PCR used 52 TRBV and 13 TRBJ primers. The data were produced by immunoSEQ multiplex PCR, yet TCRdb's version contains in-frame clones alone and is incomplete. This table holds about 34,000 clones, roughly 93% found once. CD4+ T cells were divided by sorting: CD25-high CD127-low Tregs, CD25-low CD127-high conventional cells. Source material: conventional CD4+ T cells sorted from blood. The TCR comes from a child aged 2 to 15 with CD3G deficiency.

CDR3 DNA: TGTGCCAGCTCACCAGATACAGTCGGCGAGCAGTACTTC. It yields the protein CASSPDTVGEQYF. The chain employs TRBV18 and TRBJ2-7, with D hard to call. Trimming removed 2 bases from V and 6 bases from J, with 11 bases in between. Germline CDR1 reads KGHSH; CDR2 reads LQKENI. The CDR3 extends over 13 amino acids.